This T cell receptor (beta chain) was identified during a study of blood T cell repertoires in COVID-19. At the level of the study: Italy, Spain and the United States were the sources of the convalescent and acute COVID-19 samples.

The trim removed 0 bases at V and 3 bases at J, leaving 2 bases unmatched. The CDR3 length is 14 residues. CDR1 is SGHNT and CDR2 is YYREEE in the germline V gene (reference sequence). The authors' processing: Reference gene primer amplification in the assay estimated nucleated cell counts. Clones were read by immunoSEQ multiplex PCR, and TCRdb kept only the in-frame ones, dropping some. The V and J calls and clone size are taken from that table; D and trimming were inferred from the DNA. The sample lists over 200,000 clones, roughly nine tenths occurring once. The chain couples TRBV5-4 to TRBJ2-7, with TRBD1 matching 8 bases. Specimen: peripheral blood. The origin of this receptor is a man in his 60s who had recovered from COVID-19. CDR3 protein: CASSLGGQGYEQYF. The CDR3 DNA is TGTGCCAGCAGCTTGGGTGGACAGGGCTACGAGCAGTACTTC.